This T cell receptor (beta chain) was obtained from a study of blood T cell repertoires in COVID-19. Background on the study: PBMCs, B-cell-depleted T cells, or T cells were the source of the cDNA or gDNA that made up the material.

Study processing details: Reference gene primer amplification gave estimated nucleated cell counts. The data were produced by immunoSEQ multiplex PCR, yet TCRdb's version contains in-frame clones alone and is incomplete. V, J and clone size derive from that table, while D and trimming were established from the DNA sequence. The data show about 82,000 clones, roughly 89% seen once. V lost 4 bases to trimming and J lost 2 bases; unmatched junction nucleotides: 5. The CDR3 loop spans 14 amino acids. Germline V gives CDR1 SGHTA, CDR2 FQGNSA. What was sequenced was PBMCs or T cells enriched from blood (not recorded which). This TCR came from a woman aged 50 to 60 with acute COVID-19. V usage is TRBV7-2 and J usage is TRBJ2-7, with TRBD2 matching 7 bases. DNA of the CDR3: TGTGCCAGCAGCTGGGGAGGGGCAACCTACGAGCAGTACTTC. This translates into CASSWGGATYEQYF.